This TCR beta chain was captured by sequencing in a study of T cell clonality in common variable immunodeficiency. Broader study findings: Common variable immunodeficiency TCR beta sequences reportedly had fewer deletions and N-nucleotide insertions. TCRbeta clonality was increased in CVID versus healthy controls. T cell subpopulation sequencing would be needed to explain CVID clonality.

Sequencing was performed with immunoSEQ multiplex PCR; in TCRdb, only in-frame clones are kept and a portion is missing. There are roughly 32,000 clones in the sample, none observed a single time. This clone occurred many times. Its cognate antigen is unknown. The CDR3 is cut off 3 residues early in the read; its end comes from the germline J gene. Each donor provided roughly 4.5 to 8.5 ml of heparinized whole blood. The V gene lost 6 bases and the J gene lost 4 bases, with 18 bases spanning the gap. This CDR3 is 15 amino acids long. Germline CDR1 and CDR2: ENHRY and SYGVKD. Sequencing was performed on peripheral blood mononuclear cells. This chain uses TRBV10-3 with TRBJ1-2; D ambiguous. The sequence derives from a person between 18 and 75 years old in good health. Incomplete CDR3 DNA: TGTGCCATCAGCGGACCCGAACGGGGTGGCTATGGC. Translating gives CAISGPERGGYG. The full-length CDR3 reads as CAISGPERGGYGYTF.